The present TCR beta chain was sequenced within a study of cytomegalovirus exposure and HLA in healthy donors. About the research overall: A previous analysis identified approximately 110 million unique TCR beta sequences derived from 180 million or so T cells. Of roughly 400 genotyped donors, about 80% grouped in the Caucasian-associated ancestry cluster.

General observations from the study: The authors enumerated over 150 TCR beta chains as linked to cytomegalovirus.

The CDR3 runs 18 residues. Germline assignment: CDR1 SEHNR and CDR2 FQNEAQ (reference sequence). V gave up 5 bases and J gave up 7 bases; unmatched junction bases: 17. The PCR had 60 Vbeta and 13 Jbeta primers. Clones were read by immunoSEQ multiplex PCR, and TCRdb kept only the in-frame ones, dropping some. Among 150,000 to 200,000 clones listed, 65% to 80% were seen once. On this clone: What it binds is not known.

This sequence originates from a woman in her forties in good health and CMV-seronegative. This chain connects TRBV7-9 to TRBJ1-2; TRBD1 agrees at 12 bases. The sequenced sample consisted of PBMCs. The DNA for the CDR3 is TGTGCCAGCAGCCTTGGGACAGGGGGCGAGATGGCGAGGGGTGGCTACACCTTC. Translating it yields CASSLGTGGEMARGGYTF.